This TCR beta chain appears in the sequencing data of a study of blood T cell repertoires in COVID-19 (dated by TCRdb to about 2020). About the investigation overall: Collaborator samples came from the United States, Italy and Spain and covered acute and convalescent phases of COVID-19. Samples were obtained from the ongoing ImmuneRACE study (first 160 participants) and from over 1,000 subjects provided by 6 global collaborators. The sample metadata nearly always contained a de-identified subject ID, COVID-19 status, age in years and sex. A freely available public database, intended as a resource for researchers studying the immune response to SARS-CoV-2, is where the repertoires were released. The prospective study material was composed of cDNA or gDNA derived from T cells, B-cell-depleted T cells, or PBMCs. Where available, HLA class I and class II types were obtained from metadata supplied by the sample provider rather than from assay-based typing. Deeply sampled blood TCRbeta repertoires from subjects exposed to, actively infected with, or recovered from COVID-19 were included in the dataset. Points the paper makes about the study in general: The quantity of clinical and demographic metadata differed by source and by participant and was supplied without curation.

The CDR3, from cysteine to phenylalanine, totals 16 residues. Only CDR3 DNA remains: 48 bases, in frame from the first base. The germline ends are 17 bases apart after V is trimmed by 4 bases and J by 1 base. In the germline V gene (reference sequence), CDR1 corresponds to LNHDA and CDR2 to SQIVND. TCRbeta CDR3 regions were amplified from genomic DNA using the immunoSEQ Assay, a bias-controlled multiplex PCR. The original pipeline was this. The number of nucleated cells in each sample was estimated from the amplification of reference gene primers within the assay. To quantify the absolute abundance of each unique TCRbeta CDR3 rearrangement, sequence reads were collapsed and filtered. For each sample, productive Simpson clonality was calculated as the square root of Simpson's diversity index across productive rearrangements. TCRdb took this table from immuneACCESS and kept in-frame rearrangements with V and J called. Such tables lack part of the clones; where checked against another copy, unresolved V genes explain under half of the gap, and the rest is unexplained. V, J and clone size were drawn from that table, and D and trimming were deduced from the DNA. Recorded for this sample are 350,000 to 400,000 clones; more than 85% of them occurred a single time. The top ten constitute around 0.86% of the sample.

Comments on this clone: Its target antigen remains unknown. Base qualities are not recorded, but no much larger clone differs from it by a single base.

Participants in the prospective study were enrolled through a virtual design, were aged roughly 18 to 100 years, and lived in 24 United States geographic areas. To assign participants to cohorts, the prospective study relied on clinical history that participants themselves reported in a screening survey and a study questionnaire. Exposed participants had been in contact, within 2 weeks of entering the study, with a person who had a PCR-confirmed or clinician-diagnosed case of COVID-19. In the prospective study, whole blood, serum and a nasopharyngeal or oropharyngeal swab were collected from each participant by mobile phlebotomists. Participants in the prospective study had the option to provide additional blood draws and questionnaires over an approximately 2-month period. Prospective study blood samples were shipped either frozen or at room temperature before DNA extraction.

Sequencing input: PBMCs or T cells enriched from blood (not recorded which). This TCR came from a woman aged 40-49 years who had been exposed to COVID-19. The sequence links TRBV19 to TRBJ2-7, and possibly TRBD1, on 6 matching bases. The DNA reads TGTGCCAGTAGTAGTAACAGGGATTTCTTATCCTACGAGCAGTACTTC. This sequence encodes CASSSNRDFLSYEQYF. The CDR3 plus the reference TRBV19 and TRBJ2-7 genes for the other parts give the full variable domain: DGGITQSPKYLFRKEGQNVTLSCEQNLNHDAMYWYRQDPGQGLRLIYYSQIVNDFQKGDIAEGYSVSREKKESFPLTVTSAQKNPTAFYLCASSSNRDFLSYEQYFGPGTRLTVT.